Shown below are 32 T cell receptor beta chains from a single sample sequenced in a study of cytomegalovirus exposure and HLA in healthy donors. PCR involved 60 Vbeta and 13 Jbeta primers. TCRdb's copy holds only in-frame clones and misses some; the assay was immunoSEQ multiplex PCR. Of roughly 100,000 clones in the sample, approximately 79% were seen once. The source material was PBMCs. The source is a man aged 45 to 65 in good health and CMV-seropositive.

The chain joins TRBV7-8 to TRBJ1-5, with no clear D. Germline CDR1 reads SGHVS; CDR2 reads FQNEAQ. The ends were cut back, 1 base at V and 7 bases at J, with 11 bases in the middle. The CDR3 totals 14 residues. The CDR3 DNA follows: TGTGCCAGCAGCTTAGGGGGAGGGTCACAGCCCCAGCATTTT. Protein product: CASSLGGGSQPQHF.

This clone has a single count. V gene TRBV7-6 combines with J gene TRBJ2-7; TRBD2 matches at 9 bases. The ends lost 2 bases at V and 5 bases at J; junction bases unmatched: 10. The CDR3 has 16 amino acids. Germline CDR1 is SGHVS and CDR2 is FNYEAQ. DNA of the CDR3: TGTGCCAGCAGCTTATTGGCTAGCGGGATCTCGGACGAGCAGTACTTC. Residues: CASSLLASGISDEQYF. Based on the CDR3 plus reference TRBV7-6 and TRBJ2-7, the full variable domain is GAGVSQSPRYKVTKRGQDVALRCDPISGHVSLYWYRQALGQGPEFLTYFNYEAQQDKSGLPNDRFSAERPEGSISTLTIQRTEQRDSAMYRCASSLLASGISDEQYFGPGTRLTVT.

The chain is built from TRBV6-5 and TRBJ2-5; 7 bases are shared with TRBD2. Germline CDR1 is MNHEY and CDR2 is SVGAGI. The CDR3 spans 14 residues. V dropped 2 bases and J dropped 2; count of bases not matched to a gene: 2. This chain's CDR3 is CASSYRTRQETQYF. Here the CDR3 DNA reads TGTGCCAGCAGTTACCGGACTAGACAAGAGACCCAGTACTTC.

This clone was seen a single time. The gene calls are TRBV6-1 and TRBJ2-7; 7 bases fit TRBD2. The CDR3 loop spans 13 amino acids. Trimming at V came to 3 bases and at J to 6 bases, leaving 5 bases not matched to a gene. CDR1 and CDR2 from the germline V gene are MNHNS and SASEGT. Here the CDR3 DNA reads TGTGCCAGCAGTGATCGCGGGGGTGGCGAGCAGTACTTC. Its protein product is CASSDRGGGEQYF.

The chain carries TRBV30 and TRBJ1-6; maybe TRBD1 (6 bases). Germline V lookup: CDR1 GTSNPN, CDR2 SVGIG (reference sequence). This CDR3 has 17 amino acids. Trimming left V 0 bases short and J 0 bases short, with 12 bases between. For the CDR3, the DNA is TGTGCCTGGAGTGTACAGGGTCGAAGCTCCTATAATTCACCCCTCCACTTT. Protein sequence: CAWSVQGRSSYNSPLHF. Full variable domain (missing parts from reference TRBV30 and TRBJ1-6): SQTIHQWPATLVQPVGSPLSLECTVEGTSNPNLYWYRQAAGRGLQLLFYSVGIGQISSEVPQNLSASRPQDRQFILSSKKLLLSDSGFYLCAWSVQGRSSYNSPLHFGNGTRLTVT.

This chain joins TRBV6-6 and TRBJ2-1; possibly TRBD1 for D (6 bases). Germline CDR1 MNHNY, CDR2 SVGAGI (reference sequence). The CDR3 contains 12 residues. Deletions cut 6 bases from V and 7 bases from J, with 10 bases between. The CDR3 bases are TGTGCCAGCAGGCGAACAGGGAATGAGCAGTTCTTC. Translated, it gives CASRRTGNEQFF.

V is TRBV7-2 and J is TRBJ2-1; 11 bases fit TRBD2. The length of the CDR3 is 17 residues. Germline trimming cut 3 bases from V and 5 bases from J; bases unmatched to any gene: 9. CDR1 and CDR2 from the germline V gene are SGHTA and FQGNSA. For the CDR3, the DNA is TGTGCCAGCAGCTTGGGAATAGCGGGAGGGCTAGACAATGAGCAGTTCTTC. It yields the protein CASSLGIAGGLDNEQFF.

The chain recombines TRBV6-4 with TRBJ2-3, with unresolved D. Trimming pared 7 bases from V and 6 bases from J, leaving 14 bases between. This CDR3 region has 13 residues. The germline V gene encodes CDR1 MRHNA and CDR2 SNTAGT. The CDR3 sequence is CASTGLVKDTQYF. The CDR3 DNA is TGTGCCAGCACGGGTTTAGTTAAGGATACGCAGTATTTT.

V gene TRBV27 combines with J gene TRBJ2-7; 10 bases are a match to TRBD2. The CDR3 is 16 residues long. With 0 bases clipped from V and 2 bases from J, the junction kept 4 bases outside the gene matches. CDR1 MNHEY and CDR2 SMNVEV come from the germline V gene (reference sequence). In nucleotides, the CDR3 is TGTGCCAGCAGTTTATCCCCCGGGACTAGCGCCTACGAGCAGTACTTC. Translating gives CASSLSPGTSAYEQYF.

The rearrangement joins TRBV5-5 to TRBJ2-1, with 11 bases that match TRBD1. V shed 4 bases and J 8 bases; nucleotides not matched to a gene: 8. Germline V CDR1 and CDR2: SGHKS, YYEKEE (reference sequence). The CDR3 consists of 15 residues. CDR3 loop: CASSPGTGGRDEQFF. Written as DNA, the CDR3 is TGTGCCAGCAGCCCCGGGACAGGGGGTAGAGATGAGCAGTTCTTC.

In the case of this clone: Other DNA variants within this sample encode the same CDR3. The chain has TRBV19 and TRBJ2-7, with TRBD1 identical over 11 bases. Germline V lookup: CDR1 LNHDA, CDR2 SQIVND (reference sequence). This CDR3 has 14 residues. Trimming removed 3 bases from V and 4 bases from J; junction bases left unmatched: 2. The chain's CDR3 is CASSIGQGAYEQYF. CDR3 bases: TGTGCCAGTAGTATTGGACAGGGGGCTTACGAGCAGTACTTC.

This chain links TRBV9 with TRBJ2-3; 10 nucleotides line up with TRBD2. The V gene's germline CDR1 is SGDLS and CDR2 YYNGEE. There are 15 residues in the CDR3. The trim removed 5 bases at V and 5 bases at J, leaving 8 bases unmatched. The CDR3 nucleotides read TGTGCCAGCAGGGACATACTAGCGGGATTAGATACGCAGTATTTT. It translates to CASRDILAGLDTQYF.

About this clone itself: This sample also contains other DNA sequences that code for the same CDR3. The chain is built from TRBV6-5 and TRBJ2-7, with 8 bases lining up with TRBD2. Trimming took 2 bases from V and 4 from J; bases not matched to a gene: 7. This CDR3 contains 15 residues. The germline V gene has CDR1 MNHEY and CDR2 SVGAGI. CDR3 nucleotides: TGTGCCAGCAGTTACAGTTCGGGAGGGCCTTACGAGCAGTACTTC. Translated: CASSYSSGGPYEQYF.

The rearrangement uses TRBV28 and TRBJ2-3; a possible D gene is TRBD2 (5 bases). Germline CDR1 reads MDHEN; CDR2 reads SYDVKM. The CDR3 is made up of 13 amino acids. Trimming took off 7 bases at V and 2 bases at J, with 10 bases between the two ends. The DNA for the CDR3 is TGTGCCAGCATTTCGGGGAACACAGATACGCAGTATTTT. It is translated as CASISGNTDTQYF.

The genes are TRBV19 and TRBJ2-1; 9 bases map to TRBD1. Trimming cost V 4 bases and J 1 base; bases outside gene matches: 8. The length of the CDR3 is 17 residues. The germline CDR1 and CDR2 sequences are LNHDA and SQIVND (reference sequence). DNA of the CDR3: TGTGCCAGTAGTACTCAACCGGGACAGGGTTCCTACAATGAGCAGTTCTTC. It encodes CASSTQPGQGSYNEQFF.

The J gene is TRBJ2-3, the V gene TRBV6-5, with D maybe TRBD2 (6 bases). From germline, CDR1 is MNHEY and CDR2 SVGAGI. Trimming stripped 2 bases from V and 0 bases from J, with 9 bases between. The CDR3 runs 15 residues. The chain's CDR3 is CASSYGLTSTDTQYF. CDR3 DNA sequence: TGTGCCAGCAGTTACGGACTAACTAGCACAGATACGCAGTATTTT.

The chain recombines TRBV5-1 with TRBJ2-2, with 7 bases aligning to TRBD1. The V segment lost 0 bases and the J segment 4 bases; nucleotides outside the gene matches: 3. The germline V gene encodes CDR1 SGHRS and CDR2 YFSETQ. The CDR3 has 15 amino acids. The chain's CDR3 is CASSLGQGVTGELFF. The CDR3, as DNA: TGCGCCAGCAGCTTGGGGCAGGGGGTCACCGGGGAGCTGTTTTTT.

The chain has TRBV5-1 and TRBJ1-2; 7 nucleotides agree with TRBD1. The germline CDR1 and CDR2 sequences are SGHRS and YFSETQ. V lost 5 bases to trimming and J lost 4 bases; unmatched junction nucleotides: 8. This CDR3 spans 14 amino acids. This CDR3 reads CASSTTGSSYGYTF. The CDR3, as DNA: TGCGCCAGCAGTACGACAGGGTCTTCCTATGGCTACACCTTC. Using reference TRBV5-1 and TRBJ1-2 for the parts outside the CDR3, the full variable domain is KAGVTQTPRYLIKTRGQQVTLSCSPISGHRSVSWYQQTPGQGLQFLFEYFSETQRNKGNFPGRFSGRQFSNSRSEMNVSTLELGDSALYLCASSTTGSSYGYTFGSGTRLTVV.

V usage is TRBV13 and J usage is TRBJ2-7; no clear D gene. CDR1 and CDR2 (germline): PRHDT, FYEKMQ (reference sequence). This CDR3 spans 14 amino acids. V was trimmed by 6 bases and J by 4 bases, leaving 16 bases between them. CDR3 region: CASSPWAKPYEQYF. The CDR3 DNA reads as TGTGCCAGCAGTCCATGGGCCAAACCTTACGAGCAGTACTTC.

V gene TRBV10-1 combines with J gene TRBJ2-7, with 7 bases fitting TRBD1. Germline lookup yields CDR1 WNHNN and CDR2 SYGVQD (reference sequence). The CDR3 loop spans 15 amino acids. Trimming removed 9 bases from V and 1 base from J; junction bases left unmatched: 12. The CDR3: CASHPGQLISYEQYF. For the CDR3, the DNA is TGCGCCAGTCACCCGGGACAGCTTATATCCTACGAGCAGTACTTC.

The gene calls are TRBV7-3 and TRBJ1-2; TRBD1 might be the D (6 bases). Trimming left V 1 base short and J 6 bases short, with 12 bases between. CDR3 length equals 14 residues. Germline V gene lookup returns CDR1 SGHTA and CDR2 FQGTGA. The CDR3 reads CASSLNREGDGYTF. The DNA for the CDR3 is TGTGCCAGCAGCTTAAACAGGGAGGGTGATGGCTACACCTTC.

The chain recombines TRBV2 with TRBJ2-3, with a weak D call TRBD1 (6 bases). Trimming shortened V by 7 bases and J by 1 base, and 15 bases separated the two germline ends. This CDR3 comprises 15 residues. Germline CDR1 SNHLY, CDR2 FYNNEI. Here the CDR3 reads CASTLWGLRTDTQYF. The CDR3 DNA is TGTGCCAGCACTCTATGGGGGCTTCGCACAGATACGCAGTATTTT.

The chain recombines TRBV6-5 with TRBJ1-2; 11 nucleotides align to TRBD1. CDR3 length: 14 amino acids. V shed 6 bases and J 4 bases; nucleotides not matched to a gene: 4. Germline V gives CDR1 MNHEY, CDR2 SVGAGI. The CDR3 spells CASRRDRGIYGYTF. CDR3 bases: TGTGCCAGCAGGCGGGACAGGGGGATCTATGGCTACACCTTC.

V gene TRBV21-1 combines with J gene TRBJ2-1; TRBD2 is the table's D call, not checked against the DNA. TRBV21-1 is an annotated pseudogene. This CDR3 region has 11 residues. The CDR3 region is CASSKGLEWFF. CDR3 nucleotide sequence: TGTGCCAGCAGCAAAGGACTAGAATGGTTCTTC.

The chain has TRBV27 and TRBJ1-6, with 7 nucleotides matching TRBD1. This CDR3 is built from 15 residues. The germline V gene has CDR1 MNHEY and CDR2 SMNVEV (reference sequence). With V trimmed by 6 bases and J by 5 bases, 7 bases remained unmatched. CDR3 region: CASRIGQVDNSPLHF. CDR3 DNA sequence: TGTGCCAGCAGAATAGGACAGGTGGATAATTCACCCCTCCACTTT.

This clone was counted only a few times. This sequence joins TRBV27 and TRBJ2-2, with 8 nucleotides matching TRBD2. Germline V gives CDR1 MNHEY, CDR2 SMNVEV (reference sequence). This CDR3 has 17 amino acids. Trimming at V came to 8 bases and at J to 1 base, leaving 12 bases not matched to a gene. The CDR3 coding sequence is TGTGCCAGCCGCAAAGCGGGAGTTAGTTTGAACACCGGGGAGCTGTTTTTT. Translation gives CASRKAGVSLNTGELFF.

The table lists this clone with a count of one. The chain joins TRBV7-9 to TRBJ2-7; 11 bases map to TRBD1. The CDR3 totals 15 residues. Losses at the gene ends were 5 bases for V and 3 bases for J; bases not matched to a gene: 6. Per the germline V gene, CDR1 is SEHNR and CDR2 is FQNEAQ (reference sequence). The CDR3 loop reads CASSPGTGGRYEQYF. CDR3 in DNA: TGTGCCAGCAGCCCGGGGACAGGGGGTCGCTACGAGCAGTACTTC.

The gene calls are TRBV14 and TRBJ2-7, with 9 bases fitting TRBD1. The CDR3 consists of 14 residues. After removal of 5 bases from V and 5 bases from J, the junction contained 7 bases not matched to a gene. Looked up from germline, CDR1 is SGHDN and CDR2 is FVKESK. The CDR3 DNA sequence: TGTGCCAGCAGCTACCGGGACAGGGAAGACGAGCAGTACTTC. Translating it yields CASSYRDREDEQYF.

The chain uses TRBV6-5 and TRBJ2-1; 9 positions match TRBD2. This CDR3 has 13 amino acids. The V and J ends lost 6 bases and 6 bases, in that order; junction bases with no gene match: 3. Germline CDR1 and CDR2: MNHEY and SVGAGI. CDR3: CASRASGTNEQFF. In nucleotides, the CDR3 is TGTGCCAGCAGGGCTAGCGGGACCAATGAGCAGTTCTTC.

The chain uses TRBV6-1 and TRBJ2-7; 11 positions match TRBD2. Germline V CDR1 and CDR2: MNHNS, SASEGT. CDR3 length equals 20 residues. The ends lost 0 bases at V and 0 bases at J; junction bases unmatched: 13. Here the CDR3 DNA reads TGTGCCAGCAGTGAAGCGACAGGGGGTGGTCTAGCGGGAGGCTCCTACGAGCAGTACTTC. Translated: CASSEATGGGLAGGSYEQYF.

This chain joins TRBV18 and TRBJ2-2; D perhaps matches TRBD2 (6 bases). The germline V and J ends were trimmed by 4 bases and 4 bases, with 13 bases remaining between them. Germline CDR1 reads KGHSH; CDR2 reads LQKENI. The CDR3 has 15 amino acids. The CDR3 region has the DNA TGTGCCAGCTCACGGGACTTCTCATTCACCGGGGAGCTGTTTTTT. This gives the protein CASSRDFSFTGELFF.

This clone was observed a few times. V and J are TRBV10-3 and TRBJ2-1; 9 positions match TRBD2. The V segment lost 9 bases and the J segment 3 bases; nucleotides outside the gene matches: 9. CDR3 size: 15 residues. Germline values: CDR1 ENHRY, CDR2 SYGVKD. The chain's CDR3 is CAIAVAGEVYNEQFF. In nucleotides, the CDR3 is TGTGCCATTGCCGTAGCGGGAGAAGTCTACAATGAGCAGTTCTTC.